This TCR beta chain was sequenced during a study of OX40 agonist ivuxolimab in advanced cancers. As to this clone: Its antigen remains unknown.

Findings and caveats of the study: Compared with CD4+, CD8+ T cells on average had more expanded clones.

TCRdb's copy holds only in-frame clones and misses some; the assay was immunoSEQ multiplex PCR. The table has around 84,000 clones, 85% to 95% seen once. Between the trimmed V and J ends, which lost 2 bases and 4 bases, there was a span of 6 bases. This CDR3 spans 12 amino acids. Germline V CDR1 and CDR2: SGHDT, YYEEEE. This clonotype originated in an adult with an advanced solid tumor such as melanoma, head and neck, liver or kidney cancer. The sequences come from CD4+ or CD8+ T cells sorted from blood, collected in a trial of the OX40 agonist ivuxolimab. The V call is TRBV5-6, the J call TRBJ1-1; D is possibly TRBD1 (5 bases). The CDR3 loop reads CASSFGGTEAFF. The CDR3 nucleotides read TGTGCCAGCAGCTTTGGGGGCACTGAAGCTTTCTTT.